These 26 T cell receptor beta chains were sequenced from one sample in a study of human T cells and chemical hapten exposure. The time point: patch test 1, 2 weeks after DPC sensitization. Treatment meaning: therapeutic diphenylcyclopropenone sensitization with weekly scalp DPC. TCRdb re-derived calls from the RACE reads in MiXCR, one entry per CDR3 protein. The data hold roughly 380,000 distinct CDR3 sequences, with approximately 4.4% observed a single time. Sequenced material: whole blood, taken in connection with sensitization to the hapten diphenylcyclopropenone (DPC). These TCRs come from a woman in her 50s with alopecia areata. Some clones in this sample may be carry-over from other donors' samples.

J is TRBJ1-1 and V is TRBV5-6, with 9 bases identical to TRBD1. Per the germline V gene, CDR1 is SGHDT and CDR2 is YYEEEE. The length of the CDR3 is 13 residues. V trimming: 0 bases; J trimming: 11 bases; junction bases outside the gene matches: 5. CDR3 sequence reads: CASSLALGTGAFF. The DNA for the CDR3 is TGTGCCAGCAGCTTGGCCTTAGGGACAGGGGCTTTCTTT.

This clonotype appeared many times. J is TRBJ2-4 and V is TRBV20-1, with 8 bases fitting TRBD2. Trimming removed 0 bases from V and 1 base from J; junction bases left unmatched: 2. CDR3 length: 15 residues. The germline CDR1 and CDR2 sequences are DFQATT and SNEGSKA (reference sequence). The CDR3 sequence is CSARDSSGAKNIQYF. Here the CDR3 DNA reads TGCAGTGCTAGAGATTCTAGCGGGGCCAAAAACATTCAGTACTTC.

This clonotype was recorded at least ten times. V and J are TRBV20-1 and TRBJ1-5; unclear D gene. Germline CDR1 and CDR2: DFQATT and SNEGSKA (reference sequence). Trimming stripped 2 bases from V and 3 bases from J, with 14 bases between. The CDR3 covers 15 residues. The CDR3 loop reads CSARSAGFNNQPQHF. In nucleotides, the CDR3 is TGCAGTGCTAGATCGGCGGGTTTTAACAATCAGCCCCAGCATTTT.

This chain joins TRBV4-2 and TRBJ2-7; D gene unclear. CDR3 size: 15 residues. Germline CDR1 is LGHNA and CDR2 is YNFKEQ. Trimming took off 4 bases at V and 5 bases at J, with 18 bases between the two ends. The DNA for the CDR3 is TGTGCCAGCAGCCCGACGATAGTGGAAAACCACGAGCAGTACTTC. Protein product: CASSPTIVENHEQYF.

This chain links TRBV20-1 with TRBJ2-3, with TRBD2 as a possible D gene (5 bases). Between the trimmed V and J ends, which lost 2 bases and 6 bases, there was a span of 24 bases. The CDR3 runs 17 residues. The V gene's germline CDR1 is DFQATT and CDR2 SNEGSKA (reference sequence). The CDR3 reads CSARSRRRTPSSDTQYF. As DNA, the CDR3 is TGCAGTGCTAGATCCCGTAGGAGGACCCCTAGTTCCGATACGCAGTATTTT.

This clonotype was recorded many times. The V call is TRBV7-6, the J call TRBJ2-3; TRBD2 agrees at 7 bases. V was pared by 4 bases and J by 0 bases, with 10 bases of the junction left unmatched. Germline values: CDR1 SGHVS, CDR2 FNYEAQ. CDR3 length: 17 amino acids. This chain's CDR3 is CASSSFNGGSSTDTQYF. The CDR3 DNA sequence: TGTGCCAGCAGCTCTTTTAACGGGGGGTCTAGCACAGATACGCAGTATTTT.

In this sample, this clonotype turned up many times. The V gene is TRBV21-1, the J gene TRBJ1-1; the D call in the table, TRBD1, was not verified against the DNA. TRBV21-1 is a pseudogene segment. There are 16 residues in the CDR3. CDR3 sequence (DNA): TGTGCCAGCAGCAAAAGGCGGACAGGGTCTTGCACTGAAGCTTTCTTT. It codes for CASSKRRTGSCTEAFF.

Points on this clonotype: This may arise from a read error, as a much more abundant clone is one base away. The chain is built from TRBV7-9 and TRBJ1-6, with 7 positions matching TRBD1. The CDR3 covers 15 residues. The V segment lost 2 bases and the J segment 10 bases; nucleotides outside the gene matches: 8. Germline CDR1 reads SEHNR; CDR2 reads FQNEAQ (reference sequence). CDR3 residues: CASSLSTGVDSPLHF. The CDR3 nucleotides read TGTGCCAGCAGCTTAAGCACAGGGGTAGACTCACCCCTCCACTTT.

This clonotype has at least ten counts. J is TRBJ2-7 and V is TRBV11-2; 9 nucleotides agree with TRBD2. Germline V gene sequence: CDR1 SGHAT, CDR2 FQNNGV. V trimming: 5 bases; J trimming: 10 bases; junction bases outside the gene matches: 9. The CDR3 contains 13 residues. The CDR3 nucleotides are TGTGCCAGCAGCCCCGGGGTAGCGGGGGACCAGTACTTC. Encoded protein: CASSPGVAGDQYF.

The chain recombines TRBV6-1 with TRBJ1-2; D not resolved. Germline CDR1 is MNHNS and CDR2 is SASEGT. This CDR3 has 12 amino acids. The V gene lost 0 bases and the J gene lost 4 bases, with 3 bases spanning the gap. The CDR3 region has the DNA TGTGCCAGCAGTGAAGCGCGCTATGGCTACACCTTC. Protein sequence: CASSEARYGYTF.

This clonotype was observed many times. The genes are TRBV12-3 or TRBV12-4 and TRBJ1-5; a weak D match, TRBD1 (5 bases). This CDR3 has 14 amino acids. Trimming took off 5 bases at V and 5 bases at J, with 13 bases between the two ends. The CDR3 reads CASSLGGGDQPQHF. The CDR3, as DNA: TGTGCCAGCAGTCTCGGCGGGGGGGATCAGCCCCAGCATTTT.

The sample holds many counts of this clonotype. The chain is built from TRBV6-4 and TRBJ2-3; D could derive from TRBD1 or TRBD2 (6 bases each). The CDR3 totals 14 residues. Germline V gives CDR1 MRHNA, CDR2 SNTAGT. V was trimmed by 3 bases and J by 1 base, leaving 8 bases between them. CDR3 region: CASSERGGTDTQYF. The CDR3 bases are TGTGCCAGCAGTGAAAGGGGGGGCACAGATACGCAGTATTTT.

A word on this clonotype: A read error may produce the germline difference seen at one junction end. This CDR3 reads CSVKDRAHSGNTIYF. DNA for the CDR3: TGCAGCGTTAAAGACAGGGCCCACTCTGGAAACACCATATATTTT. The chain has TRBV29-1 and TRBJ1-3; 7 bases are a match to TRBD1. The CDR3 is made up of 15 amino acids. The germline CDR1 and CDR2 sequences are SQVTM and ANQGSEA.

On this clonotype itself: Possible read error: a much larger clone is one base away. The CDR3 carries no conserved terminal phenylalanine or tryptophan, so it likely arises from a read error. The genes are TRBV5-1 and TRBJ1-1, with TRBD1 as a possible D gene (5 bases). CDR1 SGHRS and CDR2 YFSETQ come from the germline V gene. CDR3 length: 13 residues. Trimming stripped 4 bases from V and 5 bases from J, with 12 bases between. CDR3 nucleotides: TGCGCCAGCAGCCCCTTCGGGGCGACTGAAGCTTTCCTT. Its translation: CASSPFGATEAFL.

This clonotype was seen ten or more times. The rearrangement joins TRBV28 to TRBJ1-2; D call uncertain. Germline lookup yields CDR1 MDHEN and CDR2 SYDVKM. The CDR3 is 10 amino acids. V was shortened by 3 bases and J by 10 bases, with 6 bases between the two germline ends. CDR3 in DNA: TGTGCCAGCAGTTTTCGAGACTACACCTTC. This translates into CASSFRDYTF.

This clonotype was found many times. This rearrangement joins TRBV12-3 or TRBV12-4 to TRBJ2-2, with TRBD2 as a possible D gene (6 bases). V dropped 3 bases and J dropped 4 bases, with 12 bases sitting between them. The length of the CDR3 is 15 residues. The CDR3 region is CASSFRQGGTGELFF. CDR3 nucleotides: TGTGCCAGCAGTTTTAGGCAGGGAGGCACCGGGGAGCTGTTTTTT.

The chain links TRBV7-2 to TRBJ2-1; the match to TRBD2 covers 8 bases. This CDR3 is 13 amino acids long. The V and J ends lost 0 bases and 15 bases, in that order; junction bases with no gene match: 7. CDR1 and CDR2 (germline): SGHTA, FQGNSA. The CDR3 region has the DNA TGTGCCAGCAGCTTAGCGGAGGCGGGGGGTCTGTTCTTC. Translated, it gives CASSLAEAGGLFF.

CDR3: CASSPKERVAFF. The CDR3 coding sequence is TGTGCCAGCTCACCAAAAGAAAGGGTCGCTTTCTTT. V usage is TRBV18 and J usage is TRBJ1-1; D is ambiguous. V was shortened by 2 bases and J by 11 bases, with 12 bases between the two germline ends. Germline CDR1 and CDR2: KGHSH and LQKENI. The CDR3 extends over 12 amino acids.

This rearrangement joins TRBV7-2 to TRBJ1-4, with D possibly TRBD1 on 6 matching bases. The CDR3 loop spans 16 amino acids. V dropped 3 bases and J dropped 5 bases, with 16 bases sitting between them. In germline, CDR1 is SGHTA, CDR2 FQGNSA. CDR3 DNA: TGTGCCAGCAGCTTTGGGGGGGCGATGAGGAATGAAAAACTGTTTTTT. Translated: CASSFGGAMRNEKLFF.

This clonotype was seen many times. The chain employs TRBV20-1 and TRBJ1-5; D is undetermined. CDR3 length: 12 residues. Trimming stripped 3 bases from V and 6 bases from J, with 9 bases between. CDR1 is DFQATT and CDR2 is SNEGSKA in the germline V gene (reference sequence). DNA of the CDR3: TGCAGTGCTAGGCGGCCCACTCAGCCCCAGCATTTT. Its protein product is CSARRPTQPQHF.

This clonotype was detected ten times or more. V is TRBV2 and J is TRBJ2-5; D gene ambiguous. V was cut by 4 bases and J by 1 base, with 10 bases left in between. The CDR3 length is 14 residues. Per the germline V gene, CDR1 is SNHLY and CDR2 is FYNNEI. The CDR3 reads CASSGIRSQETQYF. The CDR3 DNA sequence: TGTGCCAGCAGTGGGATCCGGTCCCAAGAGACCCAGTACTTC.

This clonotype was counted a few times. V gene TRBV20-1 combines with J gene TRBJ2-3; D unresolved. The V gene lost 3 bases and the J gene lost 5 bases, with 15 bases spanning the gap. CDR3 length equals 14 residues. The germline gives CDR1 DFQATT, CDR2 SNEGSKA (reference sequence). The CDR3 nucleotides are TGCAGTGCTAGTATGGCGATCGTGGTAGATACGCAGTATTTT. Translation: CSASMAIVVDTQYF.

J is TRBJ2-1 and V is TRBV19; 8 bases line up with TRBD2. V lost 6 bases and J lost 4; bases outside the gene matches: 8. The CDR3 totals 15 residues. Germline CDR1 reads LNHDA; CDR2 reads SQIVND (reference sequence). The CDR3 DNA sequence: TGTGCCAGTAGCAGCGAGCGGGGGCTATACAATGAGCAGTTCTTC. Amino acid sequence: CASSSERGLYNEQFF. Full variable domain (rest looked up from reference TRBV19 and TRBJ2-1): DGGITQSPKYLFRKEGQNVTLSCEQNLNHDAMYWYRQDPGQGLRLIYYSQIVNDFQKGDIAEGYSVSREKKESFPLTVTSAQKNPTAFYLCASSSERGLYNEQFFGPGTRLTVL.

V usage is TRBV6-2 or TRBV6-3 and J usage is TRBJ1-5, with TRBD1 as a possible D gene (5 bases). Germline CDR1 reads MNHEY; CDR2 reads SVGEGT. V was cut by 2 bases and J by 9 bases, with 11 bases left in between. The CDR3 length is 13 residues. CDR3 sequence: CASSYGARRPQHF. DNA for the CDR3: TGTGCCAGCAGTTACGGGGCACGTCGGCCCCAGCATTTT.

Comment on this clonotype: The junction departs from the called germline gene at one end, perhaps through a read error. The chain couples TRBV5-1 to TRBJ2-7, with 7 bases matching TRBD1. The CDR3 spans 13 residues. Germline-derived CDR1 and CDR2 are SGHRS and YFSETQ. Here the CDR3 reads CASSLGTAYEQNF. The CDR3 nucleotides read TGCGCCAGCAGCTTAGGGACAGCCTACGAGCAGAACTTC.

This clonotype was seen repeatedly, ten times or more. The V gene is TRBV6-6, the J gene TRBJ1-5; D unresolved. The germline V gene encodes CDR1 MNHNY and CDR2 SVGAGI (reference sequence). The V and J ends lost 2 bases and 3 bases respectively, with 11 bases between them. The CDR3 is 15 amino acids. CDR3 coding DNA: TGTGCCAGCAGTTACCAGCAGGCTATCAATCAGCCCCAGCATTTT. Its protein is CASSYQQAINQPQHF.